This TCR beta chain was sequenced for a study of response to subunit inactivated influenza vaccine. About this clonotype: What it binds is unknown.

TCRdb itself ran the RT-PCR reads through MiXCR, one entry per CDR3 protein. The sample includes more than 550,000 distinct CDR3 sequences, about 12% of them seen just once. Unmatched junction bases numbered 10, after V lost 5 bases and J lost 3 bases. The V gene's germline CDR1 is SGHAT and CDR2 FQNNGV. The CDR3 consists of 15 residues. Study conclusions and caveats: Researchers suggested that each seasonal influenza vaccination recruits few new T cells.

The sample was PBMCs from blood, taken on the day of vaccination. This sequence was found in a man aged 50-59 years who received an inactivated influenza vaccine. The gene calls are TRBV11-2 and TRBJ2-7; TRBD2 matches at 7 bases. In nucleotides, the CDR3 is TGTGCCAGCAGCCCCGTGCCTAGCGGTTACTACGAGCAGTACTTC. Its protein is CASSPVPSGYYEQYF.